This T cell receptor beta chain was documented in a study of identical twins. TCRdb ran MiXCR on the 5' RACE reads and lists one entry per CDR3 protein. The sample has roughly 250,000 distinct CDR3 sequences, 11% to 15% seen once. The CDR3 covers 14 residues. V lost 0 bases and J lost 4, with 13 bases in between. From germline, CDR1 is DFQATT and CDR2 SNEGSKA (reference sequence). This clonotype was counted between two and nine times. The J gene is TRBJ2-7, the V gene TRBV20-1, with D maybe TRBD2 (5 bases). This TCR derives from a woman aged 18-30 years in good health. The sequencing sample was made of memory (CD45RO+) T cells sorted from blood. The CDR3 DNA reads TGCAGTGCTAGAGATCTGGGGAGAGGGTACGAGCAGTACTTC. Amino acid sequence: CSARDLGRGYEQYF.